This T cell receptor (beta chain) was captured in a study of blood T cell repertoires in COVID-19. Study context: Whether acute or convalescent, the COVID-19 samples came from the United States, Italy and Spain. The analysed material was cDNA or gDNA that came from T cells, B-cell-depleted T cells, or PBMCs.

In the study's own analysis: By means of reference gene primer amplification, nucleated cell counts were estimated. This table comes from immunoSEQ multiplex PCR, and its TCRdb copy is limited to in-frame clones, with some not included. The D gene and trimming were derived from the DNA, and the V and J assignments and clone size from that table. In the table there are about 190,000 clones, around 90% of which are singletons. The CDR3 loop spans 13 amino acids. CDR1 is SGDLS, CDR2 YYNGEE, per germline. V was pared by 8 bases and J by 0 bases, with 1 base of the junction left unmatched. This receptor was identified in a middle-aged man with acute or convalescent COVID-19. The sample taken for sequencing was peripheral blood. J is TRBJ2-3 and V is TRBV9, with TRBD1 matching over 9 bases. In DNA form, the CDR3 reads TGTGCCAGTGGGACAGGGAGCACAGATACGCAGTATTTT. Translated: CASGTGSTDTQYF.